These T cell receptor beta chains were read from a single sample in a study of blood T cell repertoires in COVID-19. Assay: immunoSEQ multiplex PCR; the TCRdb copy retains only in-frame clones and omits some. The table shows about 12,000 clones, with around 70% occurring only once. The sample taken for sequencing was peripheral blood. The receptors were sampled from a man in his 60s with COVID-19, enrolled during active disease. Both conserved end residues are part of each CDR3. Fields, in order: V gene, clone size, D gene, J gene, CDR3 protein, CDR3 DNA. D genes are given only for firm matches. Some rows have no size entry. The others give once, few or many, or a class for an expanded clone.

v_gene: TRBV19; abundance: .; d_gene: .; j_gene: TRBJ2-3; CDR3aa: CASSLIPSQGPSTDTQYF; CDR3nt: TGTGCCAGTAGTCTAATCCCCTCACAGGGCCCTAGCACAGATACGCAGTATTTT
v_gene: TRBV28; abundance: .; d_gene: .; j_gene: TRBJ1-1; CDR3aa: CASTRAGRGTEAFF; CDR3nt: TGTGCCAGCACCAGGGCAGGGCGGGGGACTGAAGCTTTCTTT
v_gene: TRBV5-1; abundance: few; d_gene: .; j_gene: TRBJ1-5; CDR3aa: CASSLRGDVRQPQHF; CDR3nt: TGCGCCAGCAGCCTCAGGGGCGACGTTAGACAGCCCCAGCATTTT
v_gene: TRBV7-9; abundance: few; d_gene: TRBD1; j_gene: TRBJ2-1; CDR3aa: CASSSKGQSNEQFF; CDR3nt: TGTGCCAGCAGCTCCAAGGGACAGTCAAATGAGCAGTTCTTC
v_gene: TRBV6-4; abundance: .; d_gene: TRBD2; j_gene: TRBJ2-1; CDR3aa: CASSVTSGLYEQFF; CDR3nt: TGTGCCAGCAGTGTGACTAGCGGCTTGTATGAGCAGTTCTTC
v_gene: TRBV28; abundance: .; d_gene: TRBD1; j_gene: TRBJ1-1; CDR3aa: CASRQGWGTEAFF; CDR3nt: TGTGCCAGCAGACAGGGGTGGGGCACTGAAGCTTTCTTT
v_gene: TRBV19; abundance: .; d_gene: TRBD1; j_gene: TRBJ2-3; CDR3aa: CASRTGRGTDTQYF; CDR3nt: TGTGCCAGTAGAACGGGCAGGGGGACAGATACGCAGTATTTT
v_gene: TRBV7-9; abundance: .; d_gene: .; j_gene: TRBJ2-5; CDR3aa: CATTFPGYQETQYF; CDR3nt: TGTGCCACTACATTTCCAGGGTACCAAGAGACCCAGTACTTC
v_gene: TRBV7-8; abundance: .; d_gene: .; j_gene: TRBJ1-2; CDR3aa: CASSLSDNAGSAGYTF; CDR3nt: TGTGCCAGCAGCTTATCCGACAATGCGGGCTCGGCTGGCTACACCTTC
v_gene: TRBV12-3/TRBV12-4; abundance: .; d_gene: TRBD1; j_gene: TRBJ1-5; CDR3aa: CASSLTGGEPQHF; CDR3nt: TGTGCCAGCAGCCTGACAGGGGGTGAGCCCCAGCATTTT
v_gene: TRBV7-2; abundance: .; d_gene: TRBD1; j_gene: TRBJ1-5; CDR3aa: CASSLNRGVVGQPQHF; CDR3nt: TGTGCCAGCAGCTTGAACAGGGGGGTAGTCGGGCAGCCCCAGCATTTT
v_gene: TRBV6-2/TRBV6-3; abundance: few; d_gene: .; j_gene: TRBJ1-1; CDR3aa: CASSYGGSVTEAFF; CDR3nt: TGTGCCAGCAGTTACGGGGGCTCGGTCACTGAAGCTTTCTTT
v_gene: TRBV5-1; abundance: .; d_gene: .; j_gene: TRBJ1-3; CDR3aa: CASSFELFDTIYF; CDR3nt: TGCGCCAGCAGCTTCGAGCTTTTTGACACCATATATTTT
v_gene: TRBV5-4; abundance: .; d_gene: TRBD1; j_gene: TRBJ1-5; CDR3aa: CASSPDRGNNQPQHF; CDR3nt: TGTGCCAGCAGCCCTGACAGGGGGAACAATCAGCCCCAGCATTTT
v_gene: TRBV7-3; abundance: .; d_gene: TRBD2; j_gene: TRBJ2-2; CDR3aa: CASSLTSGRATGELFF; CDR3nt: TGTGCCAGCAGCTTGACTAGCGGGAGGGCCACCGGGGAGCTGTTTTTT
v_gene: TRBV18; abundance: .; d_gene: TRBD1; j_gene: TRBJ2-3; CDR3aa: CASSPLGQGGSPTDTQYF; CDR3nt: TGTGCCAGCTCACCATTGGGACAGGGCGGCTCCCCCACAGATACGCAGTATTTT
v_gene: TRBV7-8; abundance: .; d_gene: TRBD2; j_gene: TRBJ2-1; CDR3aa: CASSLVVTSGAHEQFF; CDR3nt: TGTGCCAGCAGCTTAGTCGTCACTAGCGGGGCCCATGAGCAGTTCTTC
v_gene: TRBV24-1; abundance: .; d_gene: .; j_gene: TRBJ2-1; CDR3aa: CATSSSATYNEQFF; CDR3nt: TGTGCCACCAGTTCTAGCGCTACCTACAATGAGCAGTTCTTC
v_gene: TRBV6-4; abundance: few; d_gene: TRBD1; j_gene: TRBJ1-6; CDR3aa: CASSDWPRGPQLNSPLHF; CDR3nt: TGTGCCAGCAGTGATTGGCCCAGGGGGCCCCAGTTGAATTCACCCCTCCACTTT
v_gene: TRBV6-5; abundance: .; d_gene: .; j_gene: TRBJ2-5; CDR3aa: CASYRSYQETQYF; CDR3nt: TGTGCCAGCTACAGGTCGTACCAAGAGACCCAGTACTTC
v_gene: TRBV5-1; abundance: .; d_gene: TRBD1; j_gene: TRBJ1-5; CDR3aa: CASREGANQPQHF; CDR3nt: TGCGCCAGCAGAGAGGGGGCAAATCAGCCCCAGCATTTT
v_gene: TRBV10-3; abundance: .; d_gene: .; j_gene: TRBJ2-3; CDR3aa: CAISDGAYTDTQYF; CDR3nt: TGTGCCATCAGTGATGGGGCTTACACAGATACGCAGTATTTT
v_gene: TRBV16; abundance: .; d_gene: TRBD1; j_gene: TRBJ1-2; CDR3aa: CASRRTGTNYGYTF; CDR3nt: TGTGCCAGCAGACGGACAGGTACTAACTATGGCTACACCTTC
v_gene: TRBV18; abundance: .; d_gene: TRBD2; j_gene: TRBJ2-4; CDR3aa: CASSPPAGGPGNIQYF; CDR3nt: TGTGCCAGCTCACCACCTGCGGGGGGTCCCGGAAACATTCAGTACTTC